The clone carrying this T cell receptor (beta chain) came up many times. The cDNA was produced through 5'RACE with 10-nucleotide random UMIs. Each CDR3 protein is one row after TCRdb ran MiXCR on the 5' RACE reads. The sample holds tens of thousands of distinct CDR3 sequences, about 9.3% seen once. Individuals who volunteered at a blood bank located in Maryland, USA, made up the group of healthy controls. The unsorted libraries originated from 2 million PBMCs that had been stored at -80 C. The record originates from a study of neurological immune-mediated disorders. The CDR3 totals 15 residues. Germline V gene data show CDR1 as ENHRY and CDR2 as SYGVKD. Trimming took 6 bases from V and 0 from J; bases not matched to a gene: 3.

The chain has TRBV10-3 and TRBJ2-7; 12 bases map to TRBD2. The TCR sequence derives from a man between 35 and 55 years old in good health. The specimen sequenced was PBMCs. The CDR3 nucleotides are TGTGCCATCAGCCGACTAGCGGGAGACTCCTACGAGCAGTACTTC. It is translated as CAISRLAGDSYEQYF.